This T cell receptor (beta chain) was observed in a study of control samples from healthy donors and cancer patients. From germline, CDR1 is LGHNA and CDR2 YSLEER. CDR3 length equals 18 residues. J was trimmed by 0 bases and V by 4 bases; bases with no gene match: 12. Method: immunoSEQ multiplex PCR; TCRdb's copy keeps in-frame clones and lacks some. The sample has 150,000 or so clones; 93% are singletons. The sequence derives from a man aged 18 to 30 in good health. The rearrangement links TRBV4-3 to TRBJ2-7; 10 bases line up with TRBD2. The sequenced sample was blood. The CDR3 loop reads CASSPQELAGEASYEQYF. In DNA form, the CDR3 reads TGCGCCAGCAGCCCTCAAGAGCTAGCGGGGGAGGCCTCCTACGAGCAGTACTTC.